This TCR beta chain appears in the sequencing data of a study of T cells in Graves' hyperthyroidism and ophthalmopathy. What was amplified from RNA transcripts were TCR beta CDR3 regions. TCR CDR3 underwent first-round RT-PCR with the HTBI primer set. TCRdb analysed the multiplex PCR reads with MiXCR anew, one entry per CDR3 protein. The sample consists of 800,000 or so distinct CDR3 sequences, more than 30% of them appearing once. Fresh peripheral blood, around 9.3 ml, was the source of the PBMCs. V lost 7 bases, J lost 3 bases, and 16 bases stayed unmatched. The CDR3 extends over 17 amino acids. Germline CDR1 and CDR2: SNHLY and FYNNEI. Study findings and constraints: Ophthalmopathy onset followed model prediction by a median roughly six months. The majority of expanded thyroid clonotypes above 0.001 also appeared in blood.

Note on this clonotype: The antigen is unknown.

Sequences were obtained from blood. V is TRBV2 and J is TRBJ2-5; 8 nucleotides match TRBD1. The TCR was taken from a man between 18 and 29 years old with Graves' hyperthyroidism. The CDR3 nucleotides are TGTGCCAGCACCCGACCGGACAGGGAGTATTCGGAAGAGACCCAGTACTTC. This encodes CASTRPDREYSEETQYF.